This T cell receptor (beta chain) was sequenced in a study of human thymus T cells. Libraries were prepared by immunoSEQ multiplex PCR; TCRdb keeps only in-frame clonotypes and omits some of them. The sample contains 100,000 to 150,000 clones, just under 95% of which appear only once. Resected material from corrective heart surgery provided the thymus tissue analysed. Sequencing input: thymus tissue. This clonotype originated in a boy younger than two with a congenital heart defect but otherwise immunologically healthy.

CDR3 nucleotides: TGTGCCAGCAGTTGGACATATAGCAATCAGCCCCAGCATTTT. Amino acid sequence: CASSWTYSNQPQHF. This rearrangement joins TRBV6-6 to TRBJ1-5; perhaps TRBD1 as D (5 bases). The germline gives CDR1 MNHNY, CDR2 SVGAGI (reference sequence). V lost 4 bases and J lost 0, with 7 bases in between. The CDR3 has 14 residues.